The present TCR beta chain was sequenced within a study of T cells in Graves' hyperthyroidism and ophthalmopathy. Study-wide background: The initial diagnosis was the point when peripheral blood was collected, ahead of any treatment.

The CDR3 length is 14 residues. The V and J ends lost 4 bases and 4 bases, in that order; junction bases with no gene match: 6. Germline V gives CDR1 MNHEY, CDR2 SVGAGI. The investigators amplified TCR beta CDR3 regions from RNA transcripts. A first-round RT-PCR of the TCR CDR3 used the HTBI primer set. TCRdb reanalysed the multiplex PCR reads using MiXCR and keeps one entry per CDR3 protein. The data show nearly 750,000 distinct CDR3 sequences, approximately 40% seen once. This receptor was identified in a woman in her thirties or forties with Graves' hyperthyroidism. Sequencing was done on a sample of blood. V usage is TRBV6-5 and J usage is TRBJ1-1; TRBD1 aligns across 7 bases. The CDR3 reads CASSLTGKSTEAFF. As DNA, the CDR3 is TGTGCCAGCAGTTTGACAGGGAAGAGCACTGAAGCTTTCTTT.